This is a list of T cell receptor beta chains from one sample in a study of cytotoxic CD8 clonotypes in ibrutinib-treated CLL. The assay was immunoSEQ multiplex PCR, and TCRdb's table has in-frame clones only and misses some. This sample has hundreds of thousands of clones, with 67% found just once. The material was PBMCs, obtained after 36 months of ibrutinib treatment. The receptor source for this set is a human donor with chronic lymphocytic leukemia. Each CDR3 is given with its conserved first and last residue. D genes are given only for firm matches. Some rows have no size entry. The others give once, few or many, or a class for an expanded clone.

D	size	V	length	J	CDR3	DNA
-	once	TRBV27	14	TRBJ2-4	CASSLNRDTSIQYF	TGTGCCAGCAGTTTAAACAGGGACACGAGCATTCAGTACTTC
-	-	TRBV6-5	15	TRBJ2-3	CASSYMWEGADTQYF	TGTGCCAGCAGTTACATGTGGGAGGGGGCAGATACGCAGTATTTT
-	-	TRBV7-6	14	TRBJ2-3	CASSLKGLGGKQYF	TGTGCCAGCAGCTTAAAAGGGCTGGGGGGCAAGCAGTATTTT
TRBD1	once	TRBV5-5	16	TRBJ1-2	CASSRSDRGARYGYTF	TGTGCCAGCAGCAGATCAGACAGGGGCGCGCGCTATGGCTACACCTTC
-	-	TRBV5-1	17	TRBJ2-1	CASSLYRWGDPLNEQFF	TGCGCCAGCAGCTTGTATCGTTGGGGGGACCCGCTCAATGAGCAGTTCTTC
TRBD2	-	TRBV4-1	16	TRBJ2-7	CASSQGPSGSSYEQYF	TGCGCCAGCAGCCAAGGTCCCAGCGGGAGCTCCTACGAGCAGTACTTC
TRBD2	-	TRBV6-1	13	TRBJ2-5	CAVRGLAGETQYF	TGTGCCGTCCGGGGGCTAGCGGGTGAGACCCAGTACTTC
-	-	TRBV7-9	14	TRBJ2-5	CASSLARGQETQYF	TGTGCCAGCAGCTTAGCTCGGGGGCAAGAGACCCAGTACTTC
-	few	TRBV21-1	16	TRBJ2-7	CASRPQPGQISYEQYF	TGTGCCAGCAGACCTCAACCCGGACAGATCTCCTACGAGCAGTACTTC
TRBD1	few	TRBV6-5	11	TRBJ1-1	CASSWTGKAFF	TGTGCCAGCAGTTGGACAGGGAAAGCTTTCTTT
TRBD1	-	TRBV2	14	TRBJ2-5	CASRRDSLQETQYF	TGTGCCAGCAGGAGGGACAGTCTCCAAGAGACCCAGTACTTC
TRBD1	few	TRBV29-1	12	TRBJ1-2	CSVEDRGAGYTF	TGCAGCGTTGAGGACAGGGGAGCCGGCTACACCTTC
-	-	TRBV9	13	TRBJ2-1	CASSVALYNEQFF	TGTGCCAGCAGCGTAGCACTTTACAATGAGCAGTTCTTC
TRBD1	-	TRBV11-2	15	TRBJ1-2	CASSRDSVGNYGYTF	TGTGCCAGCAGCCGGGACAGCGTCGGGAACTATGGCTACACCTTC
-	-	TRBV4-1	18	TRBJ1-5	CASSQGFAGSIRYQPQHF	TGCGCCAGCAGCCAAGGGTTCGCAGGGTCGATTCGTTATCAGCCCCAGCATTTT
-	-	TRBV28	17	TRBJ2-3	CASSFQGLQTNTDTQYF	TGTGCCAGCAGTTTTCAGGGACTCCAAACGAACACAGATACGCAGTATTTT
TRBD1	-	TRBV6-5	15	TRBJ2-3	CASSYRGQGADTQYF	TGTGCCAGCAGTTATAGGGGACAGGGCGCAGATACGCAGTATTTT
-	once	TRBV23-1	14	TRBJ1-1	CASSQFGEDTEAFF	TGCGCCAGCAGTCAATTTGGAGAGGACACTGAAGCTTTCTTT
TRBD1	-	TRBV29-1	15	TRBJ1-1	CSVEKPGQGNTEAFF	TGCAGCGTGGAAAAACCGGGACAGGGAAACACTGAAGCTTTCTTT
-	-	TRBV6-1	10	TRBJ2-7	CASGPYEQYF	TGTGCCAGCGGACCCTACGAGCAGTACTTC
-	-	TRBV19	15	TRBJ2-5	CASSPRQASRETQYF	TGTGCCAGTAGTCCCCGACAGGCCTCCCGGGAGACCCAGTACTTC
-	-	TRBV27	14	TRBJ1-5	CASSFRGSNQPQHF	TGTGCCAGCAGTTTTCGGGGTAGCAATCAGCCCCAGCATTTT
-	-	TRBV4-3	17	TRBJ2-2	CASSQDRELIYTGELFF	TGCGCCAGCAGCCAAGATCGGGAACTAATATACACCGGGGAGCTGTTTTTT
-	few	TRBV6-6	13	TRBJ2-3	CASSYGSTDTQYF	TGTGCCAGCAGTTACGGCAGCACAGATACGCAGTATTTT
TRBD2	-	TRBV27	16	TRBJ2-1	CATNQGLAGKNNEQFF	TGTGCCACCAATCAAGGACTAGCGGGGAAAAACAATGAGCAGTTCTTC